The 5 T cell receptor beta chains listed next were all sequenced from one sample in a study of T cell repertoires in cytomegalovirus infection. A single record per CDR3 protein comes from TCRdb applying MiXCR to the reads. The table includes approximately 590,000 distinct CDR3 sequences, under 45% detected once. What these receptors recognize is not known. This specimen consisted of cultured PBMCs, obtained from culture after CMV antigen stimulation. The receptors were sampled from a human donor in good health (CMV status not recorded). Some clones in this sample may be carry-over from other donors' samples.

The rearrangement joins TRBV11-2 to TRBJ2-1, with 9 bases identical to TRBD2. Germline CDR1 reads SGHAT; CDR2 reads FQNNGV. This CDR3 is built from 15 residues. V shed 5 bases, J shed 3 bases, and the junction held 5 bases outside the gene matches. The CDR3 DNA sequence: TGTGCCAGCAGCCCGCTAGCGGGGAACTACAATGAGCAGTTCTTC. Translated: CASSPLAGNYNEQFF.

The V gene is TRBV4-1, the J gene TRBJ2-7; the match to TRBD2 covers 9 bases. V lost 3 bases and J lost 0; bases outside the gene matches: 3. The germline V gene has CDR1 MGHRA and CDR2 YSYEKL. The CDR3 is 15 amino acids. CDR3 in amino acids: CASSQLAGPSYEQYF. CDR3 bases: TGCGCCAGCAGCCAGCTAGCGGGACCCTCCTACGAGCAGTACTTC.

This clonotype was counted at least ten times. The V call is TRBV7-2, the J call TRBJ2-3; D call uncertain. The CDR3 covers 13 residues. V gave up 0 bases and J gave up 5 bases, with 6 bases separating them. From germline, CDR1 is SGHTA and CDR2 FQGNSA. This chain's CDR3 is CASSLAQIDTQYF. The CDR3 region has the DNA TGTGCCAGCAGCTTAGCGCAGATAGATACGCAGTATTTT.

The rearrangement links TRBV6-1 to TRBJ2-6; D uncertain. Germline assignment: CDR1 MNHNS and CDR2 SASEGT. The length of the CDR3 is 15 residues. Trimming removed 7 bases at V and 1 base at J, with 11 bases between. CDR3 in amino acids: CASTGVLSGANVLTF. The DNA of the CDR3 is TGTGCCAGCACTGGGGTCTTATCTGGGGCCAACGTCCTGACTTTC.

The rearrangement uses TRBV12-3 or TRBV12-4 and TRBJ2-2, with a possible D match to TRBD2 (7 bases). This CDR3 is 15 amino acids long. Trimming shortened V by 7 bases and J by 3 bases, and 15 bases separated the two germline ends. The CDR3 nucleotides read TGTGCCAGCATGCGGGGGAAGGGGGACACCGGGGAGCTGTTTTTT. The encoded protein is CASMRGKGDTGELFF.